Listed below are T cell receptor beta chains from one sample, sequenced in a study of OX40 agonist ivuxolimab in advanced cancers. Produced via immunoSEQ multiplex PCR; TCRdb's table is partial and in-frame only. The sample holds approximately 39,000 clones, about 81% seen once. The sequencing used CD4+ or CD8+ T cells sorted from blood, collected in a trial of the OX40 agonist ivuxolimab. These TCRs come from an adult with an advanced solid tumor such as melanoma, head and neck, liver or kidney cancer. Each CDR3 is given with its conserved first and last residue. Each record gives: CDR3 protein, CDR3 DNA, D gene, V gene, J gene, clone size. The D gene is left open where the match is weak. A row's size may be missing; if present it is once, few, many or a size class.

CASSFFGERRYTF	TGTGCCAGCAGCTTTTTCGGGGAGAGGCGCTACACCTTC	-	TRBV7-2	TRBJ1-2	-
CASSRTLGDTQYF	TGTGCCAGCAGCAGGACCCTGGGGGATACGCAGTATTTT	-	TRBV2	TRBJ2-3	-
CASSQDRSPLHF	TGCGCCAGCAGCCAAGACCGGTCACCCCTCCACTTT	-	TRBV4-3	TRBJ1-6	-
CASSDPDFYGYTF	TGTGCCAGCAGTGATCCAGACTTCTATGGCTACACCTTC	-	TRBV6-5	TRBJ1-2	-
CASSFPGLAGGTDTQYF	TGTGCCAGCAGCTTTCCGGGACTAGCGGGAGGCACAGATACGCAGTATTTT	TRBD2	TRBV5-6	TRBJ2-3	-
CASTYGRGNTEAFF	TGTGCCAGCACCTACGGACGGGGGAACACTGAAGCTTTCTTT	-	TRBV6-5	TRBJ1-1	-
CASGPGQGSNNEQFF	TGTGCTAGTGGCCCCGGACAGGGTTCAAACAATGAGCAGTTCTTC	TRBD1	TRBV12-5	TRBJ2-1	-
CAWGGLGRNEQYF	TGTGCCTGGGGGGGCCTGGGACGAAACGAGCAGTACTTC	-	TRBV30	TRBJ2-7	-
CASRNPNHRDIQYF	TGTGCCAGTAGAAACCCGAACCACAGGGACATTCAGTACTTC	-	TRBV19	TRBJ2-4	-
CASSFSQETQYF	TGTGCCAGCAGTTTTAGCCAAGAGACCCAGTACTTC	-	TRBV28	TRBJ2-5	-
CASRIYEQYF	TGTGCCAGCAGGATCTACGAGCAGTACTTC	-	TRBV2	TRBJ2-7	few
CASSVHEQYF	TGTGCCAGCAGCGTCCACGAGCAGTACTTC	-	TRBV9	TRBJ2-7	-
CASKAPPSTDPLVQRVEQFF	TGCGCCAGCAAGGCTCCCCCGTCGACAGATCCTCTAGTTCAGAGAGTTGAGCAGTTCTTC	-	TRBV5-1	TRBJ2-1	-
CASSLTGATLNSPLHF	TGTGCCAGCAGCCTTACGGGGGCAACCTTAAATTCACCCCTCCACTTT	-	TRBV5-6	TRBJ1-6	-
CASSPRTGRYEQYF	TGTGCCAGCAGTCCACGGACAGGGCGATACGAGCAGTACTTC	TRBD1	TRBV6-6	TRBJ2-7	-
CSVRWGDTEAFF	TGCAGCGTACGATGGGGAGACACTGAAGCTTTCTTT	-	TRBV29-1	TRBJ1-1	-